This T cell receptor beta chain came from a study of early T cells in non-severe SARS-CoV-2 infection. CDR3 length equals 14 residues. The trim removed 6 bases at V and 4 bases at J, leaving 6 bases unmatched. The germline V gene encodes CDR1 MNHEY and CDR2 SVGAGI. TCRdb processed the 5' RACE reads anew with MiXCR; each CDR3 protein has one entry. The repertoire holds 65,000 to 80,000 distinct CDR3 sequences, approximately 13% seen once, with roughly 5.5% in the top ten. The material sequenced was whole blood. This TCR came from an adult who was a healthcare worker with PCR-confirmed SARS-CoV-2 infection or an uninfected control (not recorded which). The chain carries TRBV6-5 and TRBJ1-5; TRBD1 aligns across 7 bases. As DNA, the CDR3 is TGTGCCAGCAGCTACGCACAGGGGAATCAGCCCCAGCATTTT. This encodes CASSYAQGNQPQHF.